Below are 10 T cell receptor beta chains sequenced from a single sample in a study of blood T cell repertoires in COVID-19. TCRdb's copy holds only in-frame clones and misses some; the assay was immunoSEQ multiplex PCR. The table has some 140,000 clones, over 80% seen once; the top ten hold 18%. Sequenced material: PBMCs or T cells enriched from blood (not recorded which). These receptor sequences come from a man aged 25 to 40 who had recovered from COVID-19.

The V gene is TRBV4-1, the J gene TRBJ2-1; a possible D gene is TRBD2 (5 bases). Germline V gene lookup returns CDR1 MGHRA and CDR2 YSYEKL. This CDR3 has 16 residues. Trimming took off 0 bases at V and 0 bases at J, with 9 bases between the two ends. This CDR3 is CASSQDRGSSYNEQFF. The CDR3 DNA follows: TGCGCCAGCAGCCAAGATCGGGGTAGCTCCTACAATGAGCAGTTCTTC.

The V and J genes are TRBV29-1 and TRBJ1-1, with 8 bases fitting TRBD1. This CDR3 is built from 12 residues. V dropped 4 bases and J dropped 7; count of bases not matched to a gene: 5. Germline assignment: CDR1 SQVTM and CDR2 ANQGSEA. The CDR3 bases are TGCAGCGTTGCCCAGGGGGCGGATGAAGCTTTCTTT. Amino acid sequence: CSVAQGADEAFF.

This chain connects TRBV30 to TRBJ1-2; tentatively, D is TRBD1 (6 bases). This CDR3 is 15 amino acids long. Trimming took off 3 bases at V and 5 bases at J, with 19 bases between the two ends. Germline V CDR1 and CDR2: GTSNPN, SVGIG (reference sequence). The CDR3 is CAWSGGRFDDYGYTF. In DNA, the CDR3 is TGTGCCTGGAGCGGGGGGCGCTTCGACGATTATGGCTACACCTTC.

This clone was seen a handful of times. The chain has TRBV2 and TRBJ1-2; 9 bases fit TRBD1. This CDR3 is 15 amino acids long. CDR1 is SNHLY, CDR2 FYNNEI, per germline. The V and J ends lost 3 bases and 4 bases, in that order; junction bases with no gene match: 6. The CDR3 is CASSEGTGWAYGYTF. CDR3 DNA sequence: TGTGCCAGCAGTGAGGGGACAGGGTGGGCCTATGGCTACACCTTC.

A remark on this clone: Other DNA sequences in the same sample also yield this CDR3. This sequence joins TRBV7-2 and TRBJ1-2; the match to TRBD1 covers 9 bases. Germline lookup yields CDR1 SGHTA and CDR2 FQGNSA. This CDR3 spans 14 amino acids. The V and J ends lost 3 bases and 1 base, in that order; junction bases with no gene match: 0. The CDR3 loop is CASSLGQGNYGYTF. The CDR3 bases are TGTGCCAGCAGCTTGGGACAGGGTAACTATGGCTACACCTTC.

This clone was picked up one time. This chain connects TRBV10-2 to TRBJ1-1; 10 positions match TRBD1. This CDR3 has 17 residues. Germline CDR1 is WSHSY and CDR2 is SAAADI. V gave up 1 base and J gave up 2 bases; unmatched junction bases: 7. CDR3 loop: CASSEWRGTGENTEAFF. For the CDR3, the DNA is TGCGCCAGCAGTGAGTGGAGGGGGACAGGGGAAAACACTGAAGCTTTCTTT.

V gene TRBV7-2 combines with J gene TRBJ2-1; 8 bases are a match to TRBD2. With V trimmed by 1 base and J by 2 bases, 4 bases remained unmatched. Per germline, CDR1 SGHTA and CDR2 FQGNSA. The CDR3 is 16 amino acids. CDR3 bases: TGTGCCAGCAGCTTAGACGCGGGAGGCACCTACAATGAGCAGTTCTTC. Residues: CASSLDAGGTYNEQFF.

The chain carries TRBV6-5 and TRBJ1-2, with 7 bases that match TRBD1. The CDR3 loop spans 14 amino acids. Germline loops: CDR1 MNHEY, CDR2 SVGAGI. The J segment lost 7 bases and the V segment lost 2 bases, leaving 7 bases of the junction unmatched. Here the CDR3 reads CASSYPDRRGGYTF. CDR3 nucleotide sequence: TGTGCCAGCAGTTACCCGGACAGGAGAGGTGGCTACACCTTC.

This chain joins TRBV4-1 and TRBJ1-3, with D possibly being TRBD1 (5 bases). The germline V gene has CDR1 MGHRA and CDR2 YSYEKL. The CDR3 contains 17 residues. With 0 bases removed from V and 1 base from J, the gap between germline ends came to 13 bases. CDR3 residues: CASSQDPGLRSGNTIYF. DNA for the CDR3: TGCGCCAGCAGCCAAGATCCGGGACTGAGATCTGGAAACACCATATATTTT.

The J gene is TRBJ1-5, the V gene TRBV27; 7 bases map to TRBD1. J gave up 6 bases and V 5 bases, and 10 bases lay outside the gene matches. The CDR3 covers 15 residues. Germline V gene data show CDR1 as MNHEY and CDR2 as SMNVEV (reference sequence). This CDR3 is CASSPRQGLGQPQHF. In DNA, the CDR3 is TGTGCCAGCAGTCCCCGACAGGGTTTGGGTCAGCCCCAGCATTTT.